This T cell receptor (beta chain) was sequenced for a study of post-analysis software for immune sequencing data. Study information: Relapsing-remitting, secondary progressive and progressive-relapsing multiple sclerosis courses were included. General study points: Five or six TRBV segments were more frequent in patients than controls; TRBV5-6, TRBV5-1 and TRBV20-1 belonged to this group.

With respect to this clonotype: Its matching antigen is unknown.

There are 17 residues in the CDR3. V gave up 2 bases and J gave up 1 base; unmatched junction bases: 10. CDR1 ENHRY and CDR2 SYGVKD come from the germline V gene. Every TCR beta cDNA library bore unique molecular identifiers. Each CDR3 protein is one row after TCRdb ran MiXCR on the PCR reads. The sample shows roughly 570,000 distinct CDR3 sequences, roughly 34% of them seen only once. V is TRBV10-3 and J is TRBJ2-7; 8 positions agree with TRBD1. The specimen was blood. This clonotype originated in a girl aged 2 to 17 with multiple sclerosis. The DNA of the CDR3 is TGTGCCATCAGTGAGCCACAGACAGGGGACCATTCCTACGAGCAGTACTTC. Translated, it gives CAISEPQTGDHSYEQYF.